Sequencing of this T cell receptor beta chain was carried out in a study of regulatory T cells in long-lasting Graves disease. For TCR beta, libraries came from iRepertoire HTBI primers and Arm-PCR of CDR3 regions. TCRdb reprocessed the multiplex PCR reads with MiXCR, giving one entry per CDR3 protein. The sample has around 460,000 distinct CDR3 sequences, approximately 21% seen once. Described time point: persistent/refractory GD, antithyroid drugs over 5 years with positive TRAb. Isolated PBMC RNA provided the starting material for the TCR library. The study, taken as a whole, reports: The number of shared public clonotypes was higher in persistent patients (around 2,500) than new patients (966).

Germline V CDR1 and CDR2: SQVTM, ANQGSEA. Trimming removed 5 bases at V and 0 bases at J, with 11 bases between. CDR3 size: 14 residues. This clonotype has more than one count but fewer than ten. The antigen remains undetermined. The source material was peripheral blood mononuclear cells (PBMCs), sampled when the disease was refractory, from a patient treated with antithyroid drugs. The V call is TRBV29-1, the J call TRBJ1-5; D perhaps matches TRBD1 (5 bases). The clonotype comes from a female donor with Graves disease. The CDR3 here is CSVMTGGSNQPQHF. The DNA for the CDR3 is TGCAGCGTTATGACTGGGGGTAGCAATCAGCCCCAGCATTTT. The complete variable domain, with remaining parts taken from reference TRBV29-1 and TRBJ1-5, reads SAVISQKPSRDICQRGTSLTIQCQVDSQVTMMFWYRQQPGQSLTLIATANQGSEATYESGFVIDKFPISRPNLTFSTLTVSNMSPEDSSIYLCSVMTGGSNQPQHFGDGTRLSIL.